This T cell receptor (beta chain) was obtained from a study of T cell responses to AZD1222 COVID-19 vaccine (dated by TCRdb to about 2021). Concerning the study at large: AZD1222 recipients whose second dose came at about 4 weeks and those whose second dose came at about 12 weeks were combined into one group, since spike-specific TCR depth and breadth did not differ between the two schedules. TCR sequencing covered fewer than 250 trial participants: 200 to 220 given two doses of AZD1222 and about 26 given two doses of MenACWY control vaccine. Trial participants were enrolled by age into 18-55, 56-69 and 70-plus year subgroups, with about 150, 28 and 57 TCR-sequenced participants respectively.

The CDR3 regions of human TCRbeta chains were analyzed by immunosequencing. The study's own analysis went as follows. TCRs in the repertoires were matched against a reference library of SARS-CoV-2-specific TCRs that had been generated with the MIRA antigen-specificity platform. Breadth was defined as the fraction of unique TCRs that were SARS-CoV-2-associated, and depth was defined as the fraction of total T cells that were SARS-CoV-2-associated. Using the MIRA data, each spike-specific TCR was mapped to the spike region that the TCR reacts to and placed in a CD4 or CD8 class. Log10-transformed breadth and depth values were compared by one-way ANOVA with Sidak's multiple comparisons tests. The table was pulled from immuneACCESS by TCRdb, which kept in-frame rearrangements only. Such tables lose some clones; where checked, under half of the loss comes from unresolved V genes, and the rest has no known cause. D and trimming come from the DNA, and the V and J calls and clone size come from that table. This sample holds under 150,000 clones; about 93% were observed only once. The ten largest account for approximately 5.4% of the sample.

The time point label for this specimen denotes: baseline before first vaccination. Vaccinee samples came from UK trials COV001 and COV002, including a single-blind randomized controlled phase 2/3 trial of AZD1222 (ChAdOx1 nCoV-19) in healthy adults. For TCRbeta chain sequencing, PBMC samples from trial participants were taken at day 0 and at day 28 after the second dose. This clone was seen just once. The antigen it binds to is not known. Per-base qualities were not stored, and no clone one base away is much larger. CDR1 LNHDA and CDR2 SQIVND are derived from the germline V gene (reference sequence). The V end loses 6 bases and the J end loses 0 bases, and a stretch of 11 bases separates them. Measured from the cysteine to the phenylalanine, the CDR3 is 15 residues long. The sequence is cut down to CDR3 DNA, 45 bases in frame from base 1. What the work shows at the level of the full study, not this receptor alone: Conclusions about previously exposed vaccinees are limited, since just five to seven AZD1222 recipients were seropositive for SARS-CoV-2 at baseline. Reportedly, almost half of the unique spike-specific TCRs recognized epitopes lying outside the regions that are mutated in the B.1.351 and B.1.1.7 variants. The 56-69-year group was small, and its depth increase did not reach significance, likely because of low power. After two AZD1222 doses, both the breadth and the depth of spike-specific TCRs were significantly higher than at day 0 and than in MenACWY recipients. Participants were mostly white British, with more females than males. The authors suggested clonal diversity may have been underestimated. Because no day 14 peak-response samples were available, repertoires were characterized only after the peak T cell response. Vaccine-associated CD4 TCRs spanned the whole spike protein, with dominant responses in regions 160-218 and 743-854.

The source was peripheral blood, collected on day 0 of AZD1222 vaccination. This sequence was found in an adult in good health. The rearrangement joined TRBV19 to TRBJ1-4, and the D gene may be TRBD1, 6 bases matching. The nucleotides read TGTGCCAGTAGGGGGGCTGGAGCAACTAATGAAAAACTGTTTTTT. The encoded protein is CASRGAGATNEKLFF.